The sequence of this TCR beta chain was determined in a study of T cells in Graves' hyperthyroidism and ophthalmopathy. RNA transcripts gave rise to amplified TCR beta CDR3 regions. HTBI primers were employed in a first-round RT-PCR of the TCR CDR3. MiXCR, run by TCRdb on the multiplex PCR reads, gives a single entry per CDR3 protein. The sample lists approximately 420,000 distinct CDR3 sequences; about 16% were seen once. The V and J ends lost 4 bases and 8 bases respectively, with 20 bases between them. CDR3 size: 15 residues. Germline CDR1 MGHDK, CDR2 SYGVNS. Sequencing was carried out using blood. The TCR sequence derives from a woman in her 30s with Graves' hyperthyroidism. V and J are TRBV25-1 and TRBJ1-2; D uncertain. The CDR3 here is CASSAPRNGKGGYTF. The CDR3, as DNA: TGTGCCAGCAGTGCGCCTCGAAACGGGAAAGGGGGCTACACCTTC.